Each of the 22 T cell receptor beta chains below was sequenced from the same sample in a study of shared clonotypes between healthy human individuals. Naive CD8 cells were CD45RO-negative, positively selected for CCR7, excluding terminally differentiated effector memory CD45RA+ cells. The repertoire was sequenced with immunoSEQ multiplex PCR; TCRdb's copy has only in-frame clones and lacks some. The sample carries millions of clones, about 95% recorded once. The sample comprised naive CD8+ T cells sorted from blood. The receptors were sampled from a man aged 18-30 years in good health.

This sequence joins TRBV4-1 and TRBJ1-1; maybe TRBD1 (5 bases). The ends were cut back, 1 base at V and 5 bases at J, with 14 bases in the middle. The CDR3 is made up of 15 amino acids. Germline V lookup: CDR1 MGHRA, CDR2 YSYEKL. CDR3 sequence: CASSQGLGLGTEAFF. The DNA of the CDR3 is TGCGCCAGCAGCCAAGGGTTGGGGCTAGGGACTGAAGCTTTCTTT.

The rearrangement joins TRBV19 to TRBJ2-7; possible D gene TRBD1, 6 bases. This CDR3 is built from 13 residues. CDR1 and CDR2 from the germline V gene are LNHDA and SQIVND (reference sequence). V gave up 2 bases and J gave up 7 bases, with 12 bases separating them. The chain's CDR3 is CASSISSGTEQYF. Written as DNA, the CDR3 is TGTGCCAGTAGTATAAGTTCGGGGACAGAGCAGTACTTC.

CDR3 region: CAIEDWGDTQYF. The DNA of the CDR3 is TGTGCCATCGAAGACTGGGGAGATACGCAGTATTTT. V gene TRBV25-1 combines with J gene TRBJ2-3; D call uncertain. Trimming shortened V by 10 bases and J by 5 bases, and 13 bases separated the two germline ends. The CDR3 runs 12 residues. The germline CDR1 and CDR2 sequences are MGHDK and SYGVNS.

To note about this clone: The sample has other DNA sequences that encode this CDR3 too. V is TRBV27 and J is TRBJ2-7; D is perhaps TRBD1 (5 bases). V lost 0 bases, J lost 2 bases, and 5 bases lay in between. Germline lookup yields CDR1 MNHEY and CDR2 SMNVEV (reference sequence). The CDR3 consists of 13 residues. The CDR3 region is CASSLSDTYEQYF. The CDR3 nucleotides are TGTGCCAGCAGTTTATCGGACACCTACGAGCAGTACTTC.

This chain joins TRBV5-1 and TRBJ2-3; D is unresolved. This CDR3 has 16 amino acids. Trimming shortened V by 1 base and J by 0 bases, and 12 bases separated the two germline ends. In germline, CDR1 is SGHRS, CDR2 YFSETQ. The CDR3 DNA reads TGCGCCAGCAGCTTGTGGAACAAGGATAGCACAGATACGCAGTATTTT. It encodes CASSLWNKDSTDTQYF.

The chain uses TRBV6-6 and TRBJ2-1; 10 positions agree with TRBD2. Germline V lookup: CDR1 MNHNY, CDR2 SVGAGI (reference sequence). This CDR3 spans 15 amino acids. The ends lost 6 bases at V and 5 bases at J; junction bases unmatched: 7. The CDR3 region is CASRDPSGSNNEQFF. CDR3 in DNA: TGTGCCAGCAGGGATCCTAGCGGGAGCAACAATGAGCAGTTCTTC.

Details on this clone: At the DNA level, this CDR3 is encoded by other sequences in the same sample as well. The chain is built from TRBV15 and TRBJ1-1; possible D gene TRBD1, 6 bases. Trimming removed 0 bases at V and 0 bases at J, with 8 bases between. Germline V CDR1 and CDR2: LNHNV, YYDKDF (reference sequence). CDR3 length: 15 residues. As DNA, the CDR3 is TGTGCCACCAGCAGAGACAGGGGAGTGAACACTGAAGCTTTCTTT. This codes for CATSRDRGVNTEAFF.

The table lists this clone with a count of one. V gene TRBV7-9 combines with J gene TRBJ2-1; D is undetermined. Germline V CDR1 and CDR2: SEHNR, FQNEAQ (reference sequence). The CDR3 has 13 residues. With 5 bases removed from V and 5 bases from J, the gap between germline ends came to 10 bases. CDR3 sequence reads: CASSKPGDNEQFF. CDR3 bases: TGTGCCAGCAGCAAGCCAGGTGACAATGAGCAGTTCTTC. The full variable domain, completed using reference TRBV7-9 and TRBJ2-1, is DTGVSQNPRHKITKRGQNVTFRCDPISEHNRLYWYRQTLGQGPEFLTYFQNEAQLEKSRLLSDRFSAERPKGSFSTLEIQRTEQGDSAMYLCASSKPGDNEQFFGPGTRLTVL.

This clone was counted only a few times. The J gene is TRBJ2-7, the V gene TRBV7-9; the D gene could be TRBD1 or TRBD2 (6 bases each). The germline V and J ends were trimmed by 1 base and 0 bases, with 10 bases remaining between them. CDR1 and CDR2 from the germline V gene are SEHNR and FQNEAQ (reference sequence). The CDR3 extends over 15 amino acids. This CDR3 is CASSLVGGGSYEQYF. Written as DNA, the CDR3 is TGTGCCAGCAGCTTAGTTGGAGGGGGCTCCTACGAGCAGTACTTC. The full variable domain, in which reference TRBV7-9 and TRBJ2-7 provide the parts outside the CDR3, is DTGVSQNPRHKITKRGQNVTFRCDPISEHNRLYWYRQTLGQGPEFLTYFQNEAQLEKSRLLSDRFSAERPKGSFSTLEIQRTEQGDSAMYLCASSLVGGGSYEQYFGPGTRLTVT.

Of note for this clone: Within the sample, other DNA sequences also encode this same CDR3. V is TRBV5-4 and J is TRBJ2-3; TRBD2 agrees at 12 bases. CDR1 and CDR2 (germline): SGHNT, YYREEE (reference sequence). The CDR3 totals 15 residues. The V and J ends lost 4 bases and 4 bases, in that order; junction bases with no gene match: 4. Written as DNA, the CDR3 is TGTGCCAGCAGCCCTTCTAGCGGGGGGGCAGATACGCAGTATTTT. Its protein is CASSPSSGGADTQYF.

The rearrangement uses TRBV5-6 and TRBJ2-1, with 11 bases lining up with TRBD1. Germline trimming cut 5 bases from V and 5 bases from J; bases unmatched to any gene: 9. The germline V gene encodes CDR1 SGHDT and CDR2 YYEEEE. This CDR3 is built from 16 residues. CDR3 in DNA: TGTGCCAGCAGACCACTCCGGGACAGGGGGGACAATGAGCAGTTCTTC. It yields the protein CASRPLRDRGDNEQFF.

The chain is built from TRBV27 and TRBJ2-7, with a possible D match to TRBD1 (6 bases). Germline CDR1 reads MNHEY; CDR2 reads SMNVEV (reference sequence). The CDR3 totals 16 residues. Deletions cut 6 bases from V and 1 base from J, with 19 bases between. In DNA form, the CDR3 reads TGTGCCAGCAGCCCCATCCAGGGGATCAGGTCCTACGAGCAGTACTTC. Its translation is CASSPIQGIRSYEQYF.

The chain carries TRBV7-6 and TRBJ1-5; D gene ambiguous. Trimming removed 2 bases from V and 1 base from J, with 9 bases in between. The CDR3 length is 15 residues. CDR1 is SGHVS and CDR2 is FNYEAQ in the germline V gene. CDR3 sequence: CASSLLEGSNQPQHF. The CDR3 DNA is TGTGCCAGCAGCTTACTGGAGGGCAGCAATCAGCCCCAGCATTTT.

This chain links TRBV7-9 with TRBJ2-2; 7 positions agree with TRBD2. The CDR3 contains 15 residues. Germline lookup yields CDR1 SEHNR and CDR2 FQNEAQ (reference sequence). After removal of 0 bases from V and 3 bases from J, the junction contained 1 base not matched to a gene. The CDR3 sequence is CASSLAAGYTGELFF. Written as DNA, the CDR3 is TGTGCCAGCAGCTTAGCAGCGGGGTACACCGGGGAGCTGTTTTTT.

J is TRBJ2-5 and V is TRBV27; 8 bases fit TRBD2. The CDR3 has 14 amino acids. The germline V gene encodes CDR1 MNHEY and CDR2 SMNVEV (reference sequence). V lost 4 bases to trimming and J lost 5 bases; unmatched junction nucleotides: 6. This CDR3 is CASSSSRGGETQYF. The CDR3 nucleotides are TGTGCCAGCAGTTCCTCTCGCGGGGGGGAGACCCAGTACTTC.

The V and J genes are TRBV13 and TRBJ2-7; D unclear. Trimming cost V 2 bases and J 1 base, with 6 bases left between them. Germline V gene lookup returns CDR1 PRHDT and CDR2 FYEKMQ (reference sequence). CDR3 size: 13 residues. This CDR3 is CASSLPQSYEQYF. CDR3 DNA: TGTGCCAGCAGCTTACCACAGTCCTACGAGCAGTACTTC.

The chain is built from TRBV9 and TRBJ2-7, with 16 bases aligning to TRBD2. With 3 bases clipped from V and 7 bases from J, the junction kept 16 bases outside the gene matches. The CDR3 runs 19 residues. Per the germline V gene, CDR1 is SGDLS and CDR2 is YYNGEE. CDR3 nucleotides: TGTGCCAGCAGCGGAGGCCCTGGGACTAGCGGGAGGGCCTGGGAGGAGCAGTACTTC. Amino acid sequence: CASSGGPGTSGRAWEEQYF.

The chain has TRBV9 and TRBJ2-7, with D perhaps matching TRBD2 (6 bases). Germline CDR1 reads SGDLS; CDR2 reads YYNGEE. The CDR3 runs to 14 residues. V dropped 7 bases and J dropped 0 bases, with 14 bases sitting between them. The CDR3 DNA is TGTGCCAGCGCCCCCGGGGGTAACTCCTACGAGCAGTACTTC. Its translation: CASAPGGNSYEQYF.

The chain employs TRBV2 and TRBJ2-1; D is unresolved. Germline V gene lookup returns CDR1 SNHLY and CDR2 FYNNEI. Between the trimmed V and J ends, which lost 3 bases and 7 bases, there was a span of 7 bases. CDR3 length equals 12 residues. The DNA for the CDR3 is TGTGCCAGCAGTGATCCCCCTAATGAGCAGTTCTTC. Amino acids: CASSDPPNEQFF.

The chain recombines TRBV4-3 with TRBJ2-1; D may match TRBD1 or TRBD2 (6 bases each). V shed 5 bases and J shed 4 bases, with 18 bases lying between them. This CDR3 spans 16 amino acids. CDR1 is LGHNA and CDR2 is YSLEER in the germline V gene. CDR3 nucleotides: TGCGCCAGCAGCGAAGCCAGCGGAGGGGGGTACAATGAGCAGTTCTTC. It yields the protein CASSEASGGGYNEQFF.

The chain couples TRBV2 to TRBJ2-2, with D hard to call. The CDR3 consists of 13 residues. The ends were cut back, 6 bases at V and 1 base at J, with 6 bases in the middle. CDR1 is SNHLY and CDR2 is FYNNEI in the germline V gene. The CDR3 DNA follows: TGTGCCAGCAGACCCGAGAACACCGGGGAGCTGTTTTTT. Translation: CASRPENTGELFF.

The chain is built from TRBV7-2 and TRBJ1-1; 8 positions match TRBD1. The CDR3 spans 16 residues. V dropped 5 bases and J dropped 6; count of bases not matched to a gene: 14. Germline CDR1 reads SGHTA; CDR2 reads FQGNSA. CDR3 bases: TGTGCCAGCAGCCCCCTCGGGCAGGGGGCGTTTTCTGAAGCTTTCTTT. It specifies CASSPLGQGAFSEAFF.